This TCR beta chain comes out of a study of blood T cell repertoires in COVID-19. Study as a whole: Some COVID-19 samples were acute and others convalescent; all came from the United States, Italy and Spain. From T cells, B-cell-depleted T cells, or PBMCs came the material, which was cDNA or gDNA.

The CDR3 runs to 13 residues. Trimming removed 0 bases at V and 0 bases at J, with 6 bases between. In germline, CDR1 is GTSNPN, CDR2 SVGIG (reference sequence). Sequencing was performed with immunoSEQ multiplex PCR; in TCRdb, only in-frame clones are kept and a portion is missing. This sample has 60,000 or so clones, with 90% found just once. The sequence was obtained from a human donor with active COVID-19. The donor label of this sample is uncertain. Sequencing was performed on peripheral blood. The chain has TRBV30 and TRBJ2-7; no clear D. CDR3 DNA sequence: TGTGCCTGGAGTGTAACAGCCTCCTACGAGCAGTACTTC. Protein: CAWSVTASYEQYF.